The T cell receptor (beta chain) described here comes from a study of blood T cell repertoires in COVID-19. V shed 1 base and J 6 bases; nucleotides not matched to a gene: 6. CDR1 is SGHTA and CDR2 is FQGTGA in the germline V gene. The CDR3 has 15 amino acids. Original handling: Using reference gene primer amplification, nucleated cell counts were estimated. The table came from immunoSEQ multiplex PCR; TCRdb's copy has only in-frame clones and leaves some out. V and J calls and clone size come straight from that table; D and trimming were deduced from the DNA. The data hold approximately 500,000 clones, with 70% to 90% observed a single time.

The chain carries TRBV7-3 and TRBJ2-7; 10 nucleotides match TRBD2. What was sequenced was peripheral blood. The origin of this receptor is a human donor in a cohort sampled during active COVID-19. The CDR3 sequence: CASSLNLAGVGEQYF. CDR3 nucleotides: TGTGCCAGCAGCTTAAACCTAGCGGGAGTAGGCGAGCAGTACTTC.